Detailed here is one TCR beta chain. Its target is unknown. This sample is part of a study of cytomegalovirus exposure and HLA in healthy donors. CDR3 size: 15 residues. The V and J ends lost 3 bases and 7 bases, in that order; junction bases with no gene match: 8. Germline loops: CDR1 SGDLS, CDR2 YYNGEE. Study observations and caveats: About 150 TCR beta chains were listed as cytomegalovirus-associated.

Primers for the PCR totalled 60 Vbeta and 13 Jbeta. Profiled with immunoSEQ multiplex PCR; TCRdb holds only in-frame clones, not every one. The repertoire consists of roughly 280,000 clones, with roughly 70% occurring once and the leading ten covering over 2%. The specimen sequenced was PBMCs. This clonotype originated in a female donor in good health and CMV-seronegative. The chain uses TRBV9 and TRBJ2-3; TRBD1 agrees at 10 bases. CDR3 bases: TGTGCCAGCAGCGGACTGACAGGGGGCGCGAATACGCAGTATTTT. Translation: CASSGLTGGANTQYF. The variable domain in full, with the rest retrieved from reference TRBV9 and TRBJ2-3, is DSGVTQTPKHLITATGQRVTLRCSPRSGDLSVYWYQQSLDQGLQFLIQYYNGEERAKGNILERFSAQQFPDLHSELNLSSLELGDSALYFCASSGLTGGANTQYFGPGTRLTVL.